The 20 T cell receptor beta chains below come from one sample, sequenced in a study of regulatory T cells in long-lasting Graves disease. Time point denoted: newly diagnosed GD, antithyroid drugs for less than 3 months. PBMC-extracted RNA yielded the TCR library. Construction of TCR beta libraries relied on iRepertoire HTBI primers and on Arm-PCR targeting CDR3 regions. TCRdb re-called the multiplex PCR reads through MiXCR, storing one row per CDR3 protein. This table holds hundreds of thousands of distinct CDR3 sequences, 15% to 20% found once. This sample was also put to use in a study of T cells in Graves' hyperthyroidism and ophthalmopathy.

Sequencing used peripheral blood mononuclear cells (PBMCs), obtained at new diagnosis, from a patient treated with antithyroid drugs. The receptors derive from a man younger than 35 with Graves disease.

This clonotype was seen more than once but under ten times. CDR3 residues: CASSSVVSNWELFF. The CDR3, as DNA: TGTGCCAGCAGCTCGGTAGTATCCAACTGGGAGCTGTTTTTT. The chain combines TRBV5-6 with TRBJ2-2, with no clear D. This CDR3 is 14 amino acids long. Between the trimmed V and J ends, which lost 3 bases and 9 bases, there was a span of 15 bases. Germline assignment: CDR1 SGHDT and CDR2 YYEEEE.

V gene TRBV7-9 combines with J gene TRBJ2-2, with D unclear. CDR3 length: 14 residues. The V and J ends lost 6 bases and 3 bases respectively, with 11 bases between them. Germline CDR1 SEHNR, CDR2 FQNEAQ (reference sequence). CDR3 in amino acids: CASSPWRDTGELFF. The CDR3 DNA sequence: TGTGCCAGCAGTCCATGGAGAGACACCGGGGAGCTGTTTTTT. Using reference TRBV7-9 and TRBJ2-2 for the parts outside the CDR3, the full variable domain is DTGVSQNPRHKITKRGQNVTFRCDPISEHNRLYWYRQTLGQGPEFLTYFQNEAQLEKSRLLSDRFSAERPKGSFSTLEIQRTEQGDSAMYLCASSPWRDTGELFFGEGSRLTVL.

As to this clonotype: This may be a read error: a much more frequent sequence differs by one nucleotide. The chain joins TRBV28 to TRBJ2-5; D could derive from TRBD1 or TRBD2 (5 bases each). This CDR3 region has 15 residues. Germline V gives CDR1 MDHEN, CDR2 SYDVKM. The CDR3 reads CASSVGALFQEIQYF. The DNA of the CDR3 is TGTGCCAGCAGTGTCGGGGCATTATTCCAAGAGATCCAGTACTTC.

This clonotype was detected only a few times. This chain links TRBV13 with TRBJ2-7, with 11 bases aligning to TRBD2. The germline V gene has CDR1 PRHDT and CDR2 FYEKMQ (reference sequence). The CDR3 is 16 amino acids. Losses at the gene ends were 4 bases for V and 6 bases for J; bases not matched to a gene: 11. As DNA, the CDR3 is TGTGCCAGCAGCTCCAAGGGGACTAGCGGATGGGGCGAGCAGTACTTC. Amino acid sequence: CASSSKGTSGWGEQYF.

This clonotype was seen a handful of times. The chain uses TRBV6-9 and TRBJ2-5; the match to TRBD1 covers 7 bases. This CDR3 contains 15 residues. Germline V gene sequence: CDR1 MNHGY, CDR2 SVAAGI. The V and J ends lost 2 bases and 2 bases, in that order; junction bases with no gene match: 5. The CDR3 is CASSYTSGQQETQYF. Written as DNA, the CDR3 is TGTGCCAGCAGTTATACTTCGGGACAGCAAGAGACCCAGTACTTC.

There are a few counts of this clonotype. The chain carries TRBV7-9 and TRBJ1-2, with 9 positions matching TRBD1. Germline V CDR1 and CDR2: SEHNR, FQNEAQ (reference sequence). Trimming cost V 5 bases and J 7 bases; bases outside gene matches: 5. The CDR3 runs to 13 residues. CDR3 coding DNA: TGTGCCAGCAGCCAGGGACAGGGACGTGGCTACACCTTC. It codes for CASSQGQGRGYTF. The full variable domain, in which reference TRBV7-9 and TRBJ1-2 provide the parts outside the CDR3, is DTGVSQNPRHKITKRGQNVTFRCDPISEHNRLYWYRQTLGQGPEFLTYFQNEAQLEKSRLLSDRFSAERPKGSFSTLEIQRTEQGDSAMYLCASSQGQGRGYTFGSGTRLTVV.

This CDR3 reads CAWSTDTGNQPQHF. The DNA for the CDR3 is TGTGCCTGGAGTACTGACACGGGTAATCAGCCCCAGCATTTT. This chain joins TRBV30 and TRBJ1-5; no reliable D call. Trimming left V 2 bases short and J 4 bases short, with 12 bases between. CDR3 length equals 14 residues. CDR1 GTSNPN and CDR2 SVGIG come from the germline V gene (reference sequence).

The CDR3 here is CAISKTGEREKLFF. In nucleotides, the CDR3 is TGTGCCATCAGCAAGACAGGGGAACGTGAAAAACTGTTTTTT. The chain combines TRBV10-3 with TRBJ1-4; 8 bases are shared with TRBD1. The V gene end was trimmed by 6 bases and the J gene end by 7 bases; junction bases not matched to a gene: 7. The CDR3 runs to 14 residues. Germline CDR1 reads ENHRY; CDR2 reads SYGVKD.

CDR3 sequence: CASSSGTAEKLFF. CDR3 nucleotides: TGTGCCAGCAGCTCGGGGACAGCTGAAAAACTGTTTTTT. This rearrangement joins TRBV7-2 to TRBJ1-4, with 7 bases fitting TRBD1. V was pared by 4 bases and J by 7 bases, with 3 bases of the junction left unmatched. CDR3 length: 13 amino acids. Looked up from germline, CDR1 is SGHTA and CDR2 is FQGNSA.

This clonotype was counted only a few times. This chain links TRBV7-2 with TRBJ1-5, with D perhaps TRBD1 (5 bases). Germline V gene data show CDR1 as SGHTA and CDR2 as FQGNSA. The V end lost 4 bases, the J end lost 2 bases, and 9 bases lay between the germline ends. CDR3 length: 14 amino acids. The DNA of the CDR3 is TGTGCCAGCAGCTCCGTAGGGGGCAATCAGCCCCAGCATTTT. It yields the protein CASSSVGGNQPQHF.

This clonotype was counted between two and nine times. V and J are TRBV27 and TRBJ1-5; D is uncertain. This CDR3 comprises 13 residues. V was pared by 5 bases and J by 4 bases, with 9 bases between. CDR1 is MNHEY and CDR2 is SMNVEV in the germline V gene (reference sequence). The CDR3 bases are TGTGCCAGCAGTAGGACCTTTAATCAGCCCCAGCATTTT. Amino acids: CASSRTFNQPQHF.

This clonotype was detected only a few times. The chain combines TRBV20-1 with TRBJ2-1; TRBD2 might be the D (6 bases). Germline values: CDR1 DFQATT, CDR2 SNEGSKA (reference sequence). Trimming left V 6 bases short and J 3 bases short, with 15 bases between. The CDR3 has 14 amino acids. CDR3 amino acids: CSARRGGVYNEQFF. The CDR3 coding sequence is TGCAGTGCCCGACGTGGAGGGGTCTACAATGAGCAGTTCTTC.

In this sample, this clonotype turned up a few times. This chain joins TRBV10-3 and TRBJ2-3; 8 bases agree with TRBD2. V lost 3 bases, J lost 5 bases, and 4 bases stayed unmatched. Germline V gene sequence: CDR1 ENHRY, CDR2 SYGVKD. The CDR3 consists of 14 residues. CDR3 sequence reads: CAISDAGLVDTQYF. CDR3 sequence (DNA): TGTGCCATCAGTGATGCGGGACTAGTAGATACGCAGTATTTT.

This clonotype has a count of ten or more. The chain has TRBV27 and TRBJ2-1; 12 bases map to TRBD2. Germline trimming cut 7 bases from V and 7 bases from J; bases unmatched to any gene: 14. CDR1 and CDR2 from the germline V gene are MNHEY and SMNVEV (reference sequence). The CDR3 totals 17 residues. Here the CDR3 reads CASTRLAGVTRGNEQFF. The CDR3 nucleotides read TGTGCCAGCACTAGACTAGCGGGAGTCACGAGGGGAAATGAGCAGTTCTTC.

This clonotype has a count of ten or more. The chain employs TRBV20-1 and TRBJ1-5, with a tentative D call TRBD1 (5 bases). V lost 0 bases, J lost 7 bases, and 19 bases lay in between. The CDR3 has 16 amino acids. Germline V gives CDR1 DFQATT, CDR2 SNEGSKA (reference sequence). As DNA, the CDR3 is TGCAGTGCTAGAGATCCGCGCAGGCTACCAGGGCAGCCCCAGCATTTT. Amino acid sequence: CSARDPRRLPGQPQHF.

With respect to this clonotype: An end of the junction does not agree with germline; a read error may underlie this. The CDR3 sequence is CASREGLAPTYEQYF. CDR3 coding DNA: TGTGCCAGCAGGGAAGGTCTTGCCCCCACCTACGAGCAGTACTTC. This chain links TRBV2 with TRBJ2-7; D unresolved. Germline V gene data show CDR1 as SNHLY and CDR2 as FYNNEI. The CDR3 covers 15 residues.

This clonotype has just a few counts. The V gene is TRBV11-3, the J gene TRBJ2-5; tentatively, D is TRBD2 (5 bases). The CDR3 totals 16 residues. With 5 bases removed from V and 4 bases from J, the gap between germline ends came to 20 bases. The V gene's germline CDR1 is SGHNT and CDR2 YENEEA. CDR3 bases: TGTGCCAGCAGCCCCCAACCAGGACTCCCCACAGAGACCCAGTACTTC. Its protein is CASSPQPGLPTETQYF.

The chain couples TRBV15 to TRBJ2-1; the D gene could be TRBD1 or TRBD2 (6 bases each). The V gene lost 0 bases and the J gene lost 0 bases, with 18 bases spanning the gap. Germline CDR1 reads LNHNV; CDR2 reads YYDKDF (reference sequence). The CDR3 loop spans 19 amino acids. The CDR3 spells CATSRDWGADGSSYNEQFF. The CDR3 coding sequence is TGTGCCACCAGCAGAGACTGGGGGGCTGACGGGAGCTCCTACAATGAGCAGTTCTTC.

Remarks on this clonotype: Just one base apart from a much larger clone, this may be a read error. The CDR3 coding sequence is TGTGCCAGCAGTGACTCGAGGACTCTTGAGTCTTACGAGCAGCACTTC. This encodes CASSDSRTLESYEQHF. The chain is built from TRBV6-2 or TRBV6-3 and TRBJ2-7; possible D gene TRBD2, 5 bases. This CDR3 has 16 residues. CDR1 MNHEY and CDR2 SVGEGT come from the germline V gene.

This clonotype showed up many times. The rearrangement links TRBV3-1 to TRBJ2-3, with D perhaps TRBD2 (5 bases). The CDR3 runs 15 residues. Germline V gene data show CDR1 as LGHDT and CDR2 as YNNKEL (reference sequence). V lost 1 base and J 2 bases, leaving 10 bases between the germline ends. The CDR3 region is CASSQVEDFTDTQYF. The DNA of the CDR3 is TGTGCCAGCAGCCAAGTTGAGGACTTCACAGATACGCAGTATTTT.